Listed below are T cell receptor beta chains from one sample, sequenced in a study of tissue T cells after allogeneic stem cell transplantation. Data came from immunoSEQ multiplex PCR; TCRdb stores just in-frame clones and leaves some out. The sample has a few thousand clones; approximately 60% are singletons. Sequences were derived from tissue from the jejunum, sampled at autopsy. Receptors originate from a male donor aged 60 or over with lung cancer. CDR3s include the opening cysteine and the closing phenylalanine or tryptophan. The order of the fields is J gene, D gene, V gene, clone size, CDR3 protein, CDR3 DNA. A D gene is named only where the DNA matches it firmly. Not all rows give a size; the values are once, few, many and, for expanded clones, a class.

j_call: TRBJ1-1; d_call: -; v_call: TRBV2; clone_size: -; cdr3_aa: CASISGQANTEAFF; cdr3_nt: TGTGCCAGCATTTCAGGACAAGCCAACACTGAAGCTTTCTTT
j_call: TRBJ2-7; d_call: -; v_call: TRBV21-1; clone_size: -; cdr3_aa: CASRGLVGEQYF; cdr3_nt: TGTGCCAGTAGAGGCCTTGTCGGCGAGCAGTACTTC
j_call: TRBJ2-2; d_call: -; v_call: TRBV5-4; clone_size: few; cdr3_aa: CASTKGGFTGELFF; cdr3_nt: TGTGCCAGCACCAAAGGGGGTTTTACCGGGGAGCTGTTTTTT
j_call: TRBJ2-4; d_call: TRBD1; v_call: TRBV5-8; clone_size: few; cdr3_aa: CASSRRDRGDVVVLYF; cdr3_nt: TGTGCCAGCAGCCGGAGGGACAGGGGGGATGTGGTTGTGTTGTACTTC
j_call: TRBJ1-1; d_call: -; v_call: TRBV28; clone_size: medium-sized; cdr3_aa: CATRPWQRNTEAFF; cdr3_nt: TGTGCCACCCGACCTTGGCAGAGGAACACTGAAGCTTTCTTT
j_call: TRBJ1-6; d_call: TRBD1; v_call: TRBV9; clone_size: -; cdr3_aa: CASSVEGGLNSPLHF; cdr3_nt: TGTGCCAGCAGCGTAGAAGGGGGCTTGAATTCACCCCTCCACTTT
j_call: TRBJ2-7; d_call: -; v_call: TRBV27; clone_size: once; cdr3_aa: CASSLASGTNSYEQYF; cdr3_nt: TGTGCCAGCAGTTTAGCGTCGGGGACCAACTCCTACGAGCAGTACTTC
j_call: TRBJ2-2; d_call: TRBD1; v_call: TRBV27; clone_size: few; cdr3_aa: CASSLSTGVGYGELFF; cdr3_nt: TGTGCCAGCAGTTTATCGACAGGGGTAGGGTACGGGGAGCTGTTTTTT
j_call: TRBJ2-7; d_call: -; v_call: TRBV7-8; clone_size: -; cdr3_aa: CASSYVTTGFYEQYF; cdr3_nt: TGTGCCAGCAGTTATGTGACAACAGGATTTTACGAGCAGTACTTC
j_call: TRBJ1-3; d_call: -; v_call: TRBV7-3; clone_size: -; cdr3_aa: CASSPGGTGNTIYF; cdr3_nt: TGTGCCAGCAGCCCGGGGGGGACAGGAAACACCATATATTTT
j_call: TRBJ2-7; d_call: -; v_call: TRBV13; clone_size: few; cdr3_aa: CASSVGHLDYEQYF; cdr3_nt: TGTGCCAGCAGCGTGGGACACCTCGACTACGAGCAGTACTTC
j_call: TRBJ2-1; d_call: -; v_call: TRBV6-5; clone_size: few; cdr3_aa: CASSYQLGGGGGEQFF; cdr3_nt: TGTGCCAGCAGTTACCAACTAGGTGGGGGAGGAGGTGAGCAGTTCTTC
j_call: TRBJ1-2; d_call: -; v_call: TRBV4-3; clone_size: -; cdr3_aa: CASSQVPTNYGYTF; cdr3_nt: TGCGCCAGCAGCCAAGTCCCAACTAACTATGGCTACACCTTC